What follows is one T cell receptor (beta chain) and its context. Its antigen is currently unknown. The sample is drawn from a study of monozygotic twins with inflammatory bowel disease. Study-level points and caveats: Evidence did not back any single strong signal or clonotype linked to IBD.

Blood samples, whole and unsorted for T cells, yielded the isolated total RNA. One entry per CDR3 protein, without DNA, is what TCRdb gives after re-calling the 5' RACE reads. Across roughly 90,000 distinct CDR3 sequences, the top ten clones capture roughly 7.4% of the sample. CDR1 and CDR2 from the germline V gene are SQVTM and ANQGSEA. The CDR3 runs 12 residues. This rearrangement joins TRBV29-1 to TRBJ2-7; the TCRdb D gene call, TRBD2, has no DNA to confirm it. This receptor was taken from a human donor with ulcerative colitis or Crohn's disease, or a healthy co-twin of an affected twin (not recorded which). The sequenced sample was blood. CDR3 region: CSVVDGQYEQYF.